These 31 T cell receptor beta chains were all obtained from the same sample, sequenced in a study of T cell responses to AZD1222 COVID-19 vaccine. Repertoires were generated with immunoSEQ multiplex PCR, while TCRdb's copy carries only in-frame clones and drops some. The data contain more than 95,000 clones, 80% to 90% of them singletons. The sequenced sample was peripheral blood, obtained on day 0 of AZD1222 vaccination. The receptor set was obtained from an adult in good health.

This rearrangement joins TRBV6-5 to TRBJ1-2; TRBD1 agrees at 7 bases. V lost 6 bases and J lost 0; bases outside the gene matches: 4. This CDR3 contains 14 residues. Per germline, CDR1 MNHEY and CDR2 SVGAGI. The CDR3 coding sequence is TGTGCCAGCAGCCTGACAGGGACTAACTATGGCTACACCTTC. It translates to CASSLTGTNYGYTF.

This clone appeared once. The chain recombines TRBV19 with TRBJ2-1, with 9 bases aligning to TRBD1. Germline CDR1 LNHDA, CDR2 SQIVND (reference sequence). The CDR3 is 14 amino acids. Germline trimming cut 1 base from V and 10 bases from J; bases unmatched to any gene: 5. The DNA of the CDR3 is TGTGCCAGTAGTATAGCGGTGGACAGGGGCGAGCAGTTCTTC. Encoded protein: CASSIAVDRGEQFF.

This chain joins TRBV5-4 and TRBJ2-5, with D possibly being TRBD2 (5 bases). Per germline, CDR1 SGHNT and CDR2 YYREEE (reference sequence). The germline V and J ends were trimmed by 7 bases and 0 bases, with 16 bases remaining between them. The CDR3 has 15 amino acids. CDR3 amino acids: CASSLWETNQETQYF. Here the CDR3 DNA reads TGTGCCAGCTCCCTATGGGAGACTAACCAAGAGACCCAGTACTTC.

The chain uses TRBV9 and TRBJ2-5; a possible D gene is TRBD2 (6 bases). Between the trimmed V and J ends, which lost 0 bases and 2 bases, there was a span of 14 bases. The germline CDR1 and CDR2 sequences are SGDLS and YYNGEE. The CDR3 loop spans 16 amino acids. Written as DNA, the CDR3 is TGTGCCAGCAGCGTAGACCCGGTGGGACTTCAAGAGACCCAGTACTTC. Protein: CASSVDPVGLQETQYF.

The V call is TRBV18, the J call TRBJ2-5, with a possible D match to TRBD1 (6 bases). The CDR3 totals 15 residues. Trimming cost V 4 bases and J 5 bases, with 17 bases left between them. Germline CDR1 KGHSH, CDR2 LQKENI. The CDR3 loop reads CASSLGPPGAETQYF. CDR3 DNA: TGTGCCAGCTCACTGGGCCCTCCAGGGGCCGAGACCCAGTACTTC.

The genes are TRBV15 and TRBJ2-1, with D hard to call. The germline CDR1 and CDR2 sequences are LNHNV and YYDKDF (reference sequence). Trimming took off 0 bases at V and 8 bases at J, with 14 bases between the two ends. This CDR3 is built from 15 residues. The CDR3 bases are TGTGCCACCAGCAGAGATCAGACTCCGAGCGATGAGCAGTTCTTC. It specifies CATSRDQTPSDEQFF. The whole variable domain, remainder taken from reference TRBV15 and TRBJ2-1, is DAMVIQNPRYQVTQFGKPVTLSCSQTLNHNVMYWYQQKSSQAPKLLFHYYDKDFNNEADTPDNFQSRRPNTSFCFLDIRSPGLGDTAMYLCATSRDQTPSDEQFFGPGTRLTVL.

The chain carries TRBV6-5 and TRBJ1-2; tentative D call: TRBD1 (5 bases). Germline V gene data show CDR1 as MNHEY and CDR2 as SVGAGI. The CDR3 has 16 residues. V gave up 0 bases and J gave up 1 base, with 12 bases separating them. DNA of the CDR3: TGTGCCAGCAGTTACTCGAGGGGTACCCTTAACTATGGCTACACCTTC. It yields the protein CASSYSRGTLNYGYTF.

This chain links TRBV6-4 with TRBJ2-1, with TRBD2 matching 8 bases. After removal of 0 bases from V and 9 bases from J, the junction contained 4 bases not matched to a gene. Germline CDR1 MRHNA, CDR2 SNTAGT. The CDR3 is 14 residues long. CDR3 loop: CASSDSGAGGEQFF. For the CDR3, the DNA is TGTGCCAGCAGTGACTCAGGGGCGGGAGGTGAGCAGTTCTTC.

The gene calls are TRBV7-3 and TRBJ2-1, with no clear D. The germline CDR1 and CDR2 sequences are SGHTA and FQGTGA. The CDR3 is 14 amino acids. V was shortened by 5 bases and J by 7 bases, with 15 bases between the two germline ends. The CDR3 protein is CASSTHPIGNEQFF. In DNA, the CDR3 is TGTGCCAGCAGCACCCACCCCATTGGGAATGAGCAGTTCTTC.

The chain employs TRBV6-5 and TRBJ1-2; 10 positions agree with TRBD1. Germline trimming cut 3 bases from V and 2 bases from J; bases unmatched to any gene: 6. The CDR3 contains 16 residues. Germline assignment: CDR1 MNHEY and CDR2 SVGAGI. As DNA, the CDR3 is TGTGCCAGCAGTTATTCCGGGACAGGGGAAAACTATGGCTACACCTTC. This encodes CASSYSGTGENYGYTF.

This clone was counted once. The chain recombines TRBV7-2 with TRBJ1-5, with 7 bases fitting TRBD1. The CDR3 sequence is 16 residues long. J lost 5 bases, V lost 4 bases, and 11 bases had no gene match. Germline CDR1 is SGHTA and CDR2 is FQGNSA. Written as DNA, the CDR3 is TGTGCCAGCAGCTCCTCCGGGACAGAAAGGGATCAGCCCCAGCATTTT. Translation gives CASSSSGTERDQPQHF.

This chain links TRBV28 with TRBJ2-1; 10 bases align to TRBD2. The CDR3 covers 16 residues. Germline CDR1 reads MDHEN; CDR2 reads SYDVKM. J was trimmed by 4 bases and V by 5 bases; bases with no gene match: 8. DNA of the CDR3: TGTGCCAGCAGTCCCCAGAAAGCGGGAGGGTACAATGAGCAGTTCTTC. Protein: CASSPQKAGGYNEQFF. Variable domain in full (rest from reference TRBV28 and TRBJ2-1): DVKVTQSSRYLVKRTGEKVFLECVQDMDHENMFWYRQDPGLGLRLIYFSYDVKMKEKGDIPEGYSVSREKKERFSLILESASTNQTSMYLCASSPQKAGGYNEQFFGPGTRLTVL.

The J gene is TRBJ1-2, the V gene TRBV24-1, with 8 bases matching TRBD1. This CDR3 region has 15 residues. V trimming: 3 bases; J trimming: 6 bases; junction bases outside the gene matches: 8. From germline, CDR1 is KGHDR and CDR2 SFDVKD. In nucleotides, the CDR3 is TGTGCCACCAGTGATCCCGGGACAGGAGGCGATGGCTACACCTTC. It is translated as CATSDPGTGGDGYTF.

V is TRBV9 and J is TRBJ2-7, with 7 bases that match TRBD1. Germline trimming cut 3 bases from V and 2 bases from J; bases unmatched to any gene: 5. The germline V gene has CDR1 SGDLS and CDR2 YYNGEE. This CDR3 has 14 residues. The CDR3 DNA follows: TGTGCCAGCAGCGCTCTGACAGGGACCTACGAGCAGTACTTC. This gives the protein CASSALTGTYEQYF.

Only one count was recorded for this clone. The rearrangement uses TRBV6-1 and TRBJ2-3, with D perhaps matching TRBD2 (6 bases). Trimming removed 0 bases at V and 1 base at J, with 17 bases between. This CDR3 is built from 18 residues. Germline V CDR1 and CDR2: MNHNS, SASEGT. The chain's CDR3 is CASSEARGRGLGTDTQYF. In nucleotides, the CDR3 is TGTGCCAGCAGTGAAGCGAGGGGAAGGGGACTCGGCACAGATACGCAGTATTTT.

The chain links TRBV24-1 to TRBJ2-7; D possibly corresponds to TRBD2 (5 bases). The V end was cut by 3 bases, the J end by 4 bases, with 12 bases between. This CDR3 spans 14 amino acids. Germline V gives CDR1 KGHDR, CDR2 SFDVKD. The CDR3 coding sequence is TGTGCCACCAGTGATCCAGGACGGGGTTACGAGCAGTACTTC. It translates to CATSDPGRGYEQYF.

The chain couples TRBV12-3 or TRBV12-4 to TRBJ1-2, with D uncertain. With 6 bases removed from V and 6 bases from J, the gap between germline ends came to 14 bases. The CDR3 totals 13 residues. CDR3 sequence reads: CASSFREADGYTF. CDR3 nucleotides: TGTGCCAGCAGCTTTCGGGAAGCGGATGGCTACACCTTC.

The table lists this clone with a count of one. The chain carries TRBV28 and TRBJ1-3; D gene unclear. V lost 8 bases, J lost 5 bases, and 13 bases lay in between. Germline values: CDR1 MDHEN, CDR2 SYDVKM. The CDR3 totals 13 residues. The CDR3 is CASRSGGRNTIYF. CDR3 nucleotides: TGTGCCAGCCGTTCGGGAGGCAGAAACACCATATATTTT.

This sequence joins TRBV9 and TRBJ1-2, with D perhaps matching TRBD1 (5 bases). This CDR3 spans 13 amino acids. Germline V gene lookup returns CDR1 SGDLS and CDR2 YYNGEE. V shed 0 bases and J shed 7 bases, with 10 bases lying between them. The CDR3, as DNA: TGTGCCAGCAGCGTAGCAGGGACGGTTGGCTACACCTTC. The encoded protein is CASSVAGTVGYTF.

The chain couples TRBV15 to TRBJ1-5; no clear D gene. The V end was cut by 1 base, the J end by 2 bases, with 9 bases between. This CDR3 is built from 15 residues. From germline, CDR1 is LNHNV and CDR2 YYDKDF (reference sequence). The CDR3 DNA reads as TGTGCCACCAGCAGAGGAGGGAACGGCAATCAGCCCCAGCATTTT. Translating gives CATSRGGNGNQPQHF. Together with reference TRBV15 and TRBJ1-5, the CDR3 gives the full variable domain: DAMVIQNPRYQVTQFGKPVTLSCSQTLNHNVMYWYQQKSSQAPKLLFHYYDKDFNNEADTPDNFQSRRPNTSFCFLDIRSPGLGDTAMYLCATSRGGNGNQPQHFGDGTRLSIL.

This clone was observed once. The chain employs TRBV5-1 and TRBJ2-1; D is possibly TRBD2 (7 bases). CDR1 and CDR2 (germline): SGHRS, YFSETQ. Between the trimmed V and J ends, which lost 0 bases and 7 bases, there was a span of 11 bases. CDR3 length: 14 residues. CDR3 sequence reads: CASSLVGGLNEQFF. Written as DNA, the CDR3 is TGCGCCAGCAGCTTGGTCGGGGGGCTTAATGAGCAGTTCTTC. The whole variable domain, filled in from reference TRBV5-1 and TRBJ2-1, reads KAGVTQTPRYLIKTRGQQVTLSCSPISGHRSVSWYQQTPGQGLQFLFEYFSETQRNKGNFPGRFSGRQFSNSRSEMNVSTLELGDSALYLCASSLVGGLNEQFFGPGTRLTVL.

This chain uses TRBV6-5 with TRBJ2-7; D is possibly TRBD2 (5 bases). The germline CDR1 and CDR2 sequences are MNHEY and SVGAGI. Trimming removed 0 bases at V and 0 bases at J, with 6 bases between. The CDR3 is made up of 14 amino acids. CDR3 nucleotide sequence: TGTGCCAGCAGTTACTCGACTAACTCCTACGAGCAGTACTTC. Encoded protein: CASSYSTNSYEQYF.

This rearrangement joins TRBV6-4 to TRBJ1-5; no definite D call. Trimming removed 5 bases at V and 2 bases at J, with 13 bases between. Germline V gene data show CDR1 as MRHNA and CDR2 as SNTAGT. The CDR3 covers 15 residues. As DNA, the CDR3 is TGTGCCAGCAGTTATAAACGACACTGCAATCAGCCCCAGCATTTT. Translation gives CASSYKRHCNQPQHF.

The J gene is TRBJ2-5, the V gene TRBV12-3 or TRBV12-4; 8 bases are shared with TRBD1. The CDR3 runs 13 residues. The junction had 7 bases not matched to a gene; V was cut back by 6 bases and J by 7 bases. CDR3 residues: CASRSQGVGTQYF. CDR3 in DNA: TGTGCCAGCAGGTCACAGGGGGTAGGGACCCAGTACTTC.

The chain carries TRBV7-9 and TRBJ1-1; D unclear. Deletions cut 1 base from V and 1 base from J, with 7 bases between. CDR3 length equals 14 residues. CDR1 is SEHNR and CDR2 is FQNEAQ in the germline V gene (reference sequence). CDR3 in amino acids: CASSLVSGNTEAFF. In nucleotides, the CDR3 is TGTGCCAGCAGCTTAGTATCAGGGAACACTGAAGCTTTCTTT.

The sample holds a few counts of this clone. The chain couples TRBV6-5 to TRBJ2-3; D gene unclear. V was shortened by 5 bases and J by 2 bases, with 8 bases between the two germline ends. The CDR3 contains 13 residues. Germline CDR1 and CDR2: MNHEY and SVGAGI. The chain's CDR3 is CASSTAYTDTQYF. The CDR3 DNA sequence: TGTGCCAGCAGTACGGCGTACACAGATACGCAGTATTTT.

The chain joins TRBV6-5 to TRBJ1-1; TRBD1 might be the D (5 bases). Germline lookup yields CDR1 MNHEY and CDR2 SVGAGI. The CDR3 runs 12 residues. The V and J ends lost 8 bases and 4 bases respectively, with 11 bases between them. The CDR3 is CASGWRGTEAFF. The CDR3 coding sequence is TGTGCCAGCGGATGGAGGGGCACTGAAGCTTTCTTT.

The rearrangement uses TRBV24-1 and TRBJ2-1; TRBD2 agrees at 10 bases. The germline V gene encodes CDR1 KGHDR and CDR2 SFDVKD. Losses at the gene ends were 3 bases for V and 5 bases for J; bases not matched to a gene: 6. The CDR3 runs 16 residues. For the CDR3, the DNA is TGTGCCACCAGTGATCTGGGGACTAGCGCGGACAATGAGCAGTTCTTC. Its protein product is CATSDLGTSADNEQFF.

The chain is built from TRBV5-4 and TRBJ2-5, with 11 nucleotides matching TRBD2. The CDR3 is 15 residues long. Looked up from germline, CDR1 is SGHNT and CDR2 is YYREEE (reference sequence). V trimming: 3 bases; J trimming: 1 base; junction bases outside the gene matches: 2. In DNA, the CDR3 is TGTGCCAGCAGCTCGACTAGCGGGGCCCAAGAGACCCAGTACTTC. Translation: CASSSTSGAQETQYF.

This clone was detected only a few times. The V and J genes are TRBV28 and TRBJ2-7; TRBD1 matches at 8 bases. The CDR3 is 15 residues long. CDR1 is MDHEN, CDR2 SYDVKM, per germline. V lost 3 bases and J lost 3; bases outside the gene matches: 7. DNA of the CDR3: TGTGCCAGCAGTTTCAGGGGGCAAACCCACTACGAGCAGTACTTC. The encoded protein is CASSFRGQTHYEQYF.

This chain joins TRBV24-1 and TRBJ2-1; D ambiguous. The germline CDR1 and CDR2 sequences are KGHDR and SFDVKD. The CDR3 length is 14 residues. Trimming left V 5 bases short and J 6 bases short, with 13 bases between. CDR3 in amino acids: CATSVASATNEQFF. In DNA, the CDR3 is TGTGCCACCAGTGTAGCCTCCGCCACCAATGAGCAGTTCTTC.